This is a list of T cell receptor beta chains from one sample in a study of identical twins. TCRdb reprocessed the 5' RACE reads via MiXCR and lists one record per CDR3 protein. The table records roughly 1,500,000 distinct CDR3 sequences, roughly 35% of them present only once. Sequencing was performed on cord blood. These receptor sequences come from a newborn girl in good health. The CDR3 runs from the conserved cysteine through the conserved F or W. A D gene is named only where the DNA matches it firmly. Expanded clones are given a class, and other clones once, few, many or no size at all.

V,length,size,J,D,DNA,CDR3
TRBV20-1,12,.,TRBJ2-5,TRBD2,TGCAGTGTTCCTCTAGCGGGAGAGACCCAGTACTTC,CSVPLAGETQYF
TRBV30,14,.,TRBJ2-7,.,TGTGCCTGGAGTGGTTGGTCTGTCTCCTACGAGCAGTACTTC,CAWSGWSVSYEQYF
TRBV24-1,15,few,TRBJ1-2,TRBD1,TGTGCCACCAGCGCGACAGGGAGGGGATTATATGGCTACACCTTC,CATSATGRGLYGYTF
TRBV7-2,14,.,TRBJ1-6,.,TGTGCCAGCGGACCACAGGGCACGGGGGGATCCCTCCACTTT,CASGPQGTGGSLHF
TRBV25-1,12,few,TRBJ2-3,.,TGTGCCAGCAGTGAATTGGGGACTACGCAGTATTTT,CASSELGTTQYF
TRBV29-1,12,.,TRBJ2-7,.,TGCAGCGTTCTTACTAGAGCCTACGAGCAGTACTTC,CSVLTRAYEQYF
TRBV3-1,13,.,TRBJ1-2,.,TGTGCCAGCAGTCGGACAGCTAACCATGGCTACACCTTC,CASSRTANHGYTF
TRBV20-1,13,few,TRBJ2-7,TRBD2,TGCAGTGCTCGGATCGGGACTAGTTACGAGCAGTACTTC,CSARIGTSYEQYF
TRBV6-6,12,.,TRBJ2-5,.,TGTGCCAGCAGTTACATAGCAGAGACCCAGTACTTC,CASSYIAETQYF
TRBV21-1,16,few,TRBJ2-4,.,TGTGCCAGCAGCAGCCAAGCGGGAGGCCCCAAAAACATTCAGTACTTC,CASSSQAGGPKNIQYF
TRBV12-3/TRBV12-4,15,many,TRBJ2-7,TRBD2,TGTGCCAGCAGTCCTGGACTAGCAGAACGCTACGAGCAGTACTTC,CASSPGLAERYEQYF
TRBV7-6,15,.,TRBJ2-5,.,TGTGCCAGCAGCTTAGCAGCGAGGGTCCAAGAGACCCAGTACTTC,CASSLAARVQETQYF
TRBV10-2,14,few,TRBJ1-4,.,TGCGCCACTACTCTCCAGGGAAACAATGAAAAACTGTTTTTT,CATTLQGNNEKLFF
TRBV6-2/TRBV6-3,13,.,TRBJ1-1,.,TGTGCCAGCACCCTTCAGGGGCAAACGAAGGCTTTCTTT,CASTLQGQTKAFF
TRBV20-1,15,.,TRBJ1-5,TRBD1,TGCAGTGCTAGTCAGGGGGCGCGAAGCAATCAGCCCCAGCATTTT,CSASQGARSNQPQHF
TRBV9,15,.,TRBJ2-1,.,TGTGCCAGCAGCGTGGGGCCGAGCCCCTACAATGAGCAGTTCTTC,CASSVGPSPYNEQFF
TRBV5-1,15,.,TRBJ2-3,.,TGCGCCAGCAGCTCCCTACTAATTCCCCCAGATACGCAGTATTTT,CASSSLLIPPDTQYF
TRBV27,14,.,TRBJ2-3,.,TGTGCCAGCAGTTCCAGGGGACCTTTAGATACGCAGTATTTT,CASSSRGPLDTQYF
TRBV5-1,14,.,TRBJ2-3,TRBD1,TGCGCCAGCAAGACAGGGGCCAGCACAGATACGCAGTATTTT,CASKTGASTDTQYF
TRBV6-2/TRBV6-3,11,few,TRBJ2-3,.,TGTGCCAGCGGTCATGGAGATACGCAGTATTTT,CASGHGDTQYF
TRBV7-2,15,many,TRBJ2-7,TRBD1,TGTGCCAGCAGCTTAGCCCGGGACAGCTCCTACGAGCAGTACTTC,CASSLARDSSYEQYF
TRBV20-1,14,once,TRBJ2-6,TRBD1,TGCAGTGCGGCGACAGGGGATGGGGCCAACGTCCTGACTTTC,CSAATGDGANVLTF
TRBV3-1,16,.,TRBJ2-3,.,TGTGCCAGCAGCCAAGTAGCAGGGTATAGCACAGATACGCAGTATTTT,CASSQVAGYSTDTQYF
TRBV24-1,15,.,TRBJ2-5,.,TGTGCCACCAGTGACCACGGGACGGCCTACAATGAGCAGTACTTC,CATSDHGTAYNEQYF
TRBV7-9,17,.,TRBJ2-3,TRBD2,TGTGCCAGCAGCTTGGGAGTAGCGGGGGCCCTGACAGATACGCAGTATTTT,CASSLGVAGALTDTQYF
TRBV7-2,15,.,TRBJ1-2,.,TGTGCCAGCAGCCGCCGGACATGGGATATATATGGCTACACCTTC,CASSRRTWDIYGYTF
TRBV20-1,17,few,TRBJ2-1,.,TGCAGTGCTAGAAGGGGCACGCGGTTGAGCTCCTACAATGAGCAGTTCTTC,CSARRGTRLSSYNEQFF
TRBV6-1,15,.,TRBJ2-4,.,TGTGCCAGCAGTGAAATGGGAGGCGCCAAAAACATTCAGTACTTC,CASSEMGGAKNIQYF
TRBV28,15,.,TRBJ2-7,TRBD1,TGTGCCAGCAGTCTCCCGGGACAGGTCCCCTACGAGCAGTACTTC,CASSLPGQVPYEQYF
TRBV6-5,13,.,TRBJ1-1,TRBD1,TGTGCCAGCAGTCTTATTGGGACAGGTGAAGCTTTCTTT,CASSLIGTGEAFF
TRBV28,15,few,TRBJ2-2,TRBD1,TGTGCCAGCAGTCTAAGGACAGGGGGCACCGGGGAGCTGTTTTTT,CASSLRTGGTGELFF
TRBV7-2,12,.,TRBJ2-2,.,TGTGCCAGCAGCCCCACGATCGGGGAGCTGTTTTTT,CASSPTIGELFF
TRBV12-3/TRBV12-4,14,few,TRBJ1-4,TRBD1,TGTGCCAGCACCAGCACGACAGGGAGTGAAAAACTGTTTTTT,CASTSTTGSEKLFF
TRBV5-1,15,few,TRBJ2-5,.,TGCGCCAGCAGCTTCGACGGCCCAAGGCGGGAGACCCAGTACTTC,CASSFDGPRRETQYF
TRBV12-3/TRBV12-4,16,.,TRBJ1-3,.,TGTGCCACCGGACCGACGGGGACCCAGTCTGGAAACACCATATATTTT,CATGPTGTQSGNTIYF
TRBV20-1,16,.,TRBJ2-1,.,TGCAGTGCTTCACACGGTGGCGTAGCTTCCCGAAATGAGCAGTTCTTC,CSASHGGVASRNEQFF
TRBV6-6,17,few,TRBJ1-6,TRBD1,TGTGCCAGCAGTTACCTCCGCACCGGGACAGGGTGGGAACCCCTCCACTTT,CASSYLRTGTGWEPLHF
TRBV24-1,14,.,TRBJ1-2,.,TGTGCCACCAGTGATTTACGACAGAACTATGGCTACACCTTC,CATSDLRQNYGYTF
TRBV28,15,few,TRBJ1-4,.,TGTGCCAGCAGCCCATCCGGGACGGGTACTGAAAAACTGTTTTTT,CASSPSGTGTEKLFF
TRBV27,16,few,TRBJ1-2,TRBD1,TGTGCCAGCAGCCCGGGACAGCCACCCTCTAACTATGGCTACACCTTC,CASSPGQPPSNYGYTF
TRBV9,16,few,TRBJ2-6,.,TGTGCCAGCAGCGTAGTTGGTAGCTCTGGGGCCAACGTCCTGACTTTC,CASSVVGSSGANVLTF
TRBV20-1,10,few,TRBJ2-1,.,TGCAGTGCCGAAAGGAATGAGCAGTTCTTC,CSAERNEQFF
TRBV11-1,15,.,TRBJ2-2,TRBD1,TGTGCCAGCAGTTTGAGACAGGGGAACATCGGGGAGCTGTTTTTT,CASSLRQGNIGELFF
TRBV27,16,.,TRBJ2-5,TRBD2,TGTGCCAGCAGTTTCGTTGCTAGCGGACAACAAGAGACCCAGTACTTC,CASSFVASGQQETQYF
TRBV20-1,11,few,TRBJ2-7,.,TGCAGTACTAGGGAAACCTACGAGCAGTACTTC,CSTRETYEQYF
TRBV5-1,17,.,TRBJ2-3,.,TGCGCCAGCAGCTTGTTCCTGGCTAGCTCTAGCACAGATACGCAGTATTTT,CASSLFLASSSTDTQYF
TRBV5-1,18,.,TRBJ2-6,TRBD2,TGCGCCAGCAGTTTAGGCGGGAGGGCCGGTTCTGGGGCCAACGTCCTGACTTTC,CASSLGGRAGSGANVLTF
TRBV12-3/TRBV12-4,12,.,TRBJ1-1,.,TGTGCCGGCACTTCCCGTCAATATAGGGCTTTCTTT,CAGTSRQYRAFF
TRBV4-2,16,few,TRBJ2-3,TRBD2,TGTGCCAGCAGCCAAGAGGCTAGCGGGAGGAAAGATACGCAGTATTTT,CASSQEASGRKDTQYF
TRBV5-1,17,few,TRBJ2-7,.,TGCGCCAGCAGTCCGACGTACAGCGCCCTCTCCTACAATGAGCAGTACTTC,CASSPTYSALSYNEQYF
TRBV24-1,15,.,TRBJ2-3,TRBD2,TGTGCCACCAGTGTTGCTAGCGGGGGGGGAGATACGCAGTATTTT,CATSVASGGGDTQYF
TRBV5-1,15,many,TRBJ2-7,TRBD1,TGCGCCAGCAGCTTCCTGGACAGGTCATCCTACGAGCAGTACTTC,CASSFLDRSSYEQYF
TRBV11-2,16,.,TRBJ2-1,TRBD1,TGTGCCAGCAGCTCTGTACAGGGGCTATTCTACAATGAGCAGTTCTTC,CASSSVQGLFYNEQFF
TRBV12-3/TRBV12-4,13,few,TRBJ2-4,TRBD1,TGTGCCAGCAGCCCACGGACAGGGGGCATTCAGTACTTC,CASSPRTGGIQYF
TRBV7-7,15,few,TRBJ2-5,.,TGTGCTAGCAGCTTAGCTAGTACAGGGTGGGAGACCCAGTACTTC,CASSLASTGWETQYF
TRBV4-2,15,few,TRBJ2-2,.,TGTGCCAGCAGCCAAGTGCCTAGGGGCACCGGGGAGCTGTTTTTT,CASSQVPRGTGELFF
TRBV12-3/TRBV12-4,13,.,TRBJ2-1,TRBD2,TGTGCCAGCAGCTCCGGGACTAGAGATGAGCAGTTCTTC,CASSSGTRDEQFF
TRBV27,12,few,TRBJ1-2,TRBD1,TGTGCCAGTGGACAGGGGCGCTATGGCTACACCTTC,CASGQGRYGYTF